The T cell receptor beta chain under discussion was sequenced for a study of blood T cell repertoires in COVID-19. Study summary: Specimens from acute and convalescent COVID-19 originated in the United States, Italy and Spain. PBMCs, B-cell-depleted T cells, or T cells provided the cDNA or gDNA that made up the material.

Method: immunoSEQ multiplex PCR; TCRdb's copy keeps in-frame clones and lacks some. The data show 190,000 or so clones, around 85% seen once. The CDR3 sequence is 13 residues long. The V end lost 7 bases, the J end lost 6 bases, and 15 bases lay between the germline ends. CDR1 and CDR2 from the germline V gene are SGHAT and FQNNGV. Adults between roughly 18 and 90 years of age took part from 24 US areas. Participant-reported clinical history was the basis for cohort assignment. Source material: PBMCs or T cells enriched from blood (not recorded which). The clonotype was recovered from a man aged 35 to 55 who had recovered from COVID-19. The chain carries TRBV11-2 and TRBJ1-2; tentatively, D is TRBD1 (6 bases). In DNA, the CDR3 is TGTGCCAGCACACGGGGGGCGGCCGATGGCTACACCTTC. Its protein product is CASTRGAADGYTF.